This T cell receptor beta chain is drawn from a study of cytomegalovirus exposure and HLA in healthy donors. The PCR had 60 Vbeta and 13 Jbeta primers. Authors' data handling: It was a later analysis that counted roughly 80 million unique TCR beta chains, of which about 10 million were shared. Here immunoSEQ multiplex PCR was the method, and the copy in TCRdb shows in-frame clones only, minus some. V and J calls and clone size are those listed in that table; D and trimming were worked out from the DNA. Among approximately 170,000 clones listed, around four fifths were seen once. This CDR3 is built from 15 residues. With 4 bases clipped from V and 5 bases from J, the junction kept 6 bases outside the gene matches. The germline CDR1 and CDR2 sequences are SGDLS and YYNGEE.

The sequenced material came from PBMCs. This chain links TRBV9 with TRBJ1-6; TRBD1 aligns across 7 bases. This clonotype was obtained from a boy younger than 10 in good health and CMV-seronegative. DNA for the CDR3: TGTGCCAGCAGCCCCGGGACAGCGAATAATTCACCCCTCCACTTT. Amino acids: CASSPGTANNSPLHF. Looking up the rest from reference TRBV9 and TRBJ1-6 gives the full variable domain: DSGVTQTPKHLITATGQRVTLRCSPRSGDLSVYWYQQSLDQGLQFLIQYYNGEERAKGNILERFSAQQFPDLHSELNLSSLELGDSALYFCASSPGTANNSPLHFGNGTRLTVT.